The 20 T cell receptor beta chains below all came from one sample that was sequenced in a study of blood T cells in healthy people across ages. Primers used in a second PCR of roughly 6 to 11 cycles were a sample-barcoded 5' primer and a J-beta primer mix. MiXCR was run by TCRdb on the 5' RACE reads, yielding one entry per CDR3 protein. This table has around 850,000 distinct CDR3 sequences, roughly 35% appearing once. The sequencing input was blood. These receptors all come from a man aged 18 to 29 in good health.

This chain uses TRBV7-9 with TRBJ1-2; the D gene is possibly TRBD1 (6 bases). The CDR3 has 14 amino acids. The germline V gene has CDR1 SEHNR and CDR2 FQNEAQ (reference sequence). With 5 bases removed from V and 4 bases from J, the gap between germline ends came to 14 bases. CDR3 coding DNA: TGTGCCAGCAGCCTACTACAGGGTAGCTATGGCTACACCTTC. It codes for CASSLLQGSYGYTF. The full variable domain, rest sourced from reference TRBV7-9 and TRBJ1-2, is DTGVSQNPRHKITKRGQNVTFRCDPISEHNRLYWYRQTLGQGPEFLTYFQNEAQLEKSRLLSDRFSAERPKGSFSTLEIQRTEQGDSAMYLCASSLLQGSYGYTFGSGTRLTVV.

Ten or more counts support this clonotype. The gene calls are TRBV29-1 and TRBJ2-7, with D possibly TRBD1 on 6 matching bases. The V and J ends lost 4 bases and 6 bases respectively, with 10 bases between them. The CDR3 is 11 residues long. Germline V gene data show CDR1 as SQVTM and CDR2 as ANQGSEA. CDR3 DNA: TGCAGCGTTGTTACAGGGTTCGAGCAGTACTTC. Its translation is CSVVTGFEQYF.

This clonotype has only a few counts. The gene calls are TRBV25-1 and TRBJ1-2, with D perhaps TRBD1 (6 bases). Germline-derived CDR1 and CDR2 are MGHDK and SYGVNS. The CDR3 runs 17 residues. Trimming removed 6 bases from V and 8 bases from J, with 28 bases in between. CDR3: CASSHNPGTLRGAGYTF. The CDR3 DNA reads TGTGCCAGCAGCCACAACCCCGGGACGCTAAGGGGGGCGGGCTACACCTTC.

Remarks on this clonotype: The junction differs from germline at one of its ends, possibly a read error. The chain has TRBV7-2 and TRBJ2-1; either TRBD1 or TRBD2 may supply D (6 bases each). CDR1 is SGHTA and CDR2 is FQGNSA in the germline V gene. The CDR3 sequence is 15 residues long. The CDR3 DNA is TGTGCCGGCAGCTTAAATCGGGGGCGTGGAAATGAGCAGTTCTTC. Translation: CAGSLNRGRGNEQFF.

DNA for the CDR3: TGTGCCAGCAGCTTAGAAACAGCCTATGGCTACACCTTC. Protein product: CASSLETAYGYTF. The chain links TRBV7-2 to TRBJ1-2, with D unclear. The V and J ends lost 1 base and 4 bases respectively, with 7 bases between them. Per the germline V gene, CDR1 is SGHTA and CDR2 is FQGNSA. The CDR3 loop spans 13 amino acids.

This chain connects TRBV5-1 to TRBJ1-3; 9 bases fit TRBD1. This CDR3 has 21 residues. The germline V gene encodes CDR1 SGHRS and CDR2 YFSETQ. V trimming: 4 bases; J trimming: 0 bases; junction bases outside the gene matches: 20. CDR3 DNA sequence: TGCGCCAGCAGCCTGCAGGCCGGGACAGGGACTCCTCGTACCTCTGGAAACACCATATATTTT. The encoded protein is CASSLQAGTGTPRTSGNTIYF.

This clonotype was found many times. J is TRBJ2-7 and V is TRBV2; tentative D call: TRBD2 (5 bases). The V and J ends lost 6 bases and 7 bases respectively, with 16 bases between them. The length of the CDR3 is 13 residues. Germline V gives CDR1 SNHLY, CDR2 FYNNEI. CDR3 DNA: TGTGCCAGCAGCCCGGACTTCGCTCGGGAGCAGTACTTC. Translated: CASSPDFAREQYF.

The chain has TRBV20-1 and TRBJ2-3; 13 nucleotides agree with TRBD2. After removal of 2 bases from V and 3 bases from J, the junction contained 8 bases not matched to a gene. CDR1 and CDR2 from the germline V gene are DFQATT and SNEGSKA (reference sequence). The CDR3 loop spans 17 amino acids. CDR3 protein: CSARLELAGGKTDTQYF. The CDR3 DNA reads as TGCAGTGCTAGATTGGAACTAGCGGGGGGGAAGACAGATACGCAGTATTTT.

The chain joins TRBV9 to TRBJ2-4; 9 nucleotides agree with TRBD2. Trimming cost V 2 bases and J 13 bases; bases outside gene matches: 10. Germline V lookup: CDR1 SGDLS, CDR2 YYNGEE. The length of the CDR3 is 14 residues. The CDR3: CASSVGLALDGQYF. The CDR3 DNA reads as TGTGCCAGCAGCGTGGGACTAGCTCTTGACGGGCAGTACTTC.

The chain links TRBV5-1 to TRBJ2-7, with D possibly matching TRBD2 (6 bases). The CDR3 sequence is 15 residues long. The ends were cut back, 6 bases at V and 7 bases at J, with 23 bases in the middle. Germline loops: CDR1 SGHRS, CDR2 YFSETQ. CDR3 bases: TGCGCCAGCATCCAAGAGGCGGGGAACTACAATGAGCAGTACTTC. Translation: CASIQEAGNYNEQYF. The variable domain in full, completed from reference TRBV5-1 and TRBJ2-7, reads KAGVTQTPRYLIKTRGQQVTLSCSPISGHRSVSWYQQTPGQGLQFLFEYFSETQRNKGNFPGRFSGRQFSNSRSEMNVSTLELGDSALYLCASIQEAGNYNEQYFGPGTRLTVT.

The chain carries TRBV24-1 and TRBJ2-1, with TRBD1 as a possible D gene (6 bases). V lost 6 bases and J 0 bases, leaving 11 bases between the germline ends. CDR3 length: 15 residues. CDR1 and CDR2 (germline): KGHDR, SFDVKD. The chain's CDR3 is CATSKQGSSYNEQFF. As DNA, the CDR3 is TGTGCCACCAGTAAACAGGGAAGCTCCTACAATGAGCAGTTCTTC.

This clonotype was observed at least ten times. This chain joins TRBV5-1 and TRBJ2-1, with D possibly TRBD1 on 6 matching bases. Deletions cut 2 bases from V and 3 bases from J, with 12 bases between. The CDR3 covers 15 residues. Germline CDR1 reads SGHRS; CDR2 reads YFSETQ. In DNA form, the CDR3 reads TGCGCCAGCAGCTTAGGGGGTGGCTACTACAATGAGCAGTTCTTC. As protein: CASSLGGGYYNEQFF.

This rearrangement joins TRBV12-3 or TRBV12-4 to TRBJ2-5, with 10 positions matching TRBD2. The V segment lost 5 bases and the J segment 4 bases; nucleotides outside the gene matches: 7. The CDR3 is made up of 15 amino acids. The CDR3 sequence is CASSLVSSGGETQYF. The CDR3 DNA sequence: TGTGCCAGCAGTCTTGTATCTAGCGGGGGAGAGACCCAGTACTTC.

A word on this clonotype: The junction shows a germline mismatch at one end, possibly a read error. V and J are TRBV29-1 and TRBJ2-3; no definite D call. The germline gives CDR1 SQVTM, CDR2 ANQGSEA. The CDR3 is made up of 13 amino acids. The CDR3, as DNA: TGCAGCGTTTTGTCAGGTGGCACAGATGCGCAGTATTTT. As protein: CSVLSGGTDAQYF.

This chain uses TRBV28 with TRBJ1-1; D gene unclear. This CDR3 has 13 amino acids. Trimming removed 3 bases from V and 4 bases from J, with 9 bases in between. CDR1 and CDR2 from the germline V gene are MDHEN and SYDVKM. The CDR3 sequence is CASSFRRTTEAFF. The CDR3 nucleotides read TGTGCCAGCAGTTTCAGGCGTACCACTGAAGCTTTCTTT. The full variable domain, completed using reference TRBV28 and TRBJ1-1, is DVKVTQSSRYLVKRTGEKVFLECVQDMDHENMFWYRQDPGLGLRLIYFSYDVKMKEKGDIPEGYSVSREKKERFSLILESASTNQTSMYLCASSFRRTTEAFFGQGTRLTVV.

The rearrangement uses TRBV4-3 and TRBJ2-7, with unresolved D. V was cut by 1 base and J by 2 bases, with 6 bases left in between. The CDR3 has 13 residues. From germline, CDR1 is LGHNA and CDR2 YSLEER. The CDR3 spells CASSQGHAYEQYF. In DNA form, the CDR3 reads TGCGCCAGCAGCCAAGGTCATGCCTACGAGCAGTACTTC.

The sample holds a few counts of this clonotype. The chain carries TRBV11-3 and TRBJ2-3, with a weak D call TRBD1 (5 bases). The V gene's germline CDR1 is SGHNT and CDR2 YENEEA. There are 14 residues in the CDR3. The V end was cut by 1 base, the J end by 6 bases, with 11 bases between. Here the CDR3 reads CASSLAGRWDTQYF. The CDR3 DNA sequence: TGTGCCAGCAGCTTAGCAGGGCGCTGGGATACGCAGTATTTT. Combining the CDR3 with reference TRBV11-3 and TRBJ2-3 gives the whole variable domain EAGVVQSPRYKIIEKKQPVAFWCNPISGHNTLYWYLQNLGQGPELLIRYENEEAVDDSQLPKDRFSAERLKGVDSTLKIQPAELGDSAVYLCASSLAGRWDTQYFGPGTRLTVL.

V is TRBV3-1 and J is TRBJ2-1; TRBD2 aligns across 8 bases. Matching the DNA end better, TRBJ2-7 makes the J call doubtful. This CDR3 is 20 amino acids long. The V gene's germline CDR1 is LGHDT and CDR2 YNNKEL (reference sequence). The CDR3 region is CASSQETSVRRENSYNEQYF. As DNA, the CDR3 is TGTGCCAGCAGCCAAGAGACTAGCGTACGACGGGAGAACTCCTACAATGAGCAGTACTTC.

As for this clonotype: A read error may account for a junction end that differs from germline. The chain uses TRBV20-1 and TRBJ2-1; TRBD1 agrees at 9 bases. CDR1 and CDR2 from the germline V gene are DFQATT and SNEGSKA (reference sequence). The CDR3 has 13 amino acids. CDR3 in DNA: TGCAGTGCTAGTGGACAGGGGAGGAATGGGCAGTTCTTC. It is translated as CSASGQGRNGQFF.

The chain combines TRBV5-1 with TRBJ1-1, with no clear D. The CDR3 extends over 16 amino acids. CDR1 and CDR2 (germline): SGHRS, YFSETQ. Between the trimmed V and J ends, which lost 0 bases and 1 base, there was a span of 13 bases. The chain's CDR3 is CASSLATFGKNTEAFF. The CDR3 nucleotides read TGCGCCAGCAGCTTGGCCACCTTCGGGAAGAACACTGAAGCTTTCTTT.